These 20 T cell receptor beta chains share one sample of origin, sequenced in a study of T cells in localized non-small cell lung cancer. Some clones are missing from TCRdb's copy, which holds only in-frame ones; the method was immunoSEQ multiplex PCR. This table holds around 69,000 clones, about nine tenths found once. The sample here was peripheral blood, taken before any cancer treatment. The receptors derive from a woman aged 40-70 years with stage I lung adenocarcinoma.

This clone was detected only a few times. The chain combines TRBV5-1 with TRBJ2-1; D is possibly TRBD2 (7 bases). This CDR3 contains 17 residues. CDR1 SGHRS and CDR2 YFSETQ come from the germline V gene. Trimming removed 4 bases at V and 3 bases at J, with 20 bases between. The CDR3 DNA reads TGCGCCAGCAGCGGGGGGGTTCCCAGGGGTTACTACAATGAGCAGTTCTTC. Translated, it gives CASSGGVPRGYYNEQFF. Full variable domain (remainder filled in from reference TRBV5-1 and TRBJ2-1): KAGVTQTPRYLIKTRGQQVTLSCSPISGHRSVSWYQQTPGQGLQFLFEYFSETQRNKGNFPGRFSGRQFSNSRSEMNVSTLELGDSALYLCASSGGVPRGYYNEQFFGPGTRLTVL.

The chain joins TRBV7-2 to TRBJ2-2; D call uncertain. Germline CDR1 is SGHTA and CDR2 is FQGNSA. V was pared by 5 bases and J by 6 bases, with 10 bases between. The CDR3 is 13 residues long. The CDR3 protein is CASSANSAGELFF. In DNA, the CDR3 is TGTGCCAGCAGCGCCAACTCCGCCGGGGAGCTGTTTTTT.

The CDR3 spells CASSLDRANTEAFF. The CDR3 DNA is TGTGCCAGCAGCTTGGACAGGGCGAACACTGAAGCTTTCTTT. V and J are TRBV7-2 and TRBJ1-1; 8 bases are a match to TRBD1. The V gene end was trimmed by 3 bases and the J gene end by 1 base; junction bases not matched to a gene: 1. Germline V gene data show CDR1 as SGHTA and CDR2 as FQGNSA. The CDR3 contains 14 residues.

The genes are TRBV7-8 and TRBJ2-3; TRBD2 matches at 13 bases. Germline V CDR1 and CDR2: SGHVS, FQNEAQ. The CDR3 has 19 residues. V trimming: 4 bases; J trimming: 1 base; junction bases outside the gene matches: 11. The CDR3 loop is CASSSNFWTSGGGTDTQYF. The CDR3 DNA follows: TGTGCCAGCAGCTCCAACTTTTGGACTAGCGGGGGAGGCACAGATACGCAGTATTTT.

The rearrangement uses TRBV9 and TRBJ2-1; 9 bases agree with TRBD1. V shed 0 bases, J shed 3 bases, and the junction held 13 bases outside the gene matches. The V gene's germline CDR1 is SGDLS and CDR2 YYNGEE. The CDR3 runs to 19 residues. The CDR3 nucleotides read TGTGCCAGCAGCGTAGAGGGAGCCTTGGGACAGGGAAGCTACAATGAGCAGTTCTTC. Translated, it gives CASSVEGALGQGSYNEQFF.

This sequence joins TRBV4-3 and TRBJ1-4; tentative D call: TRBD1 (5 bases). The V end was cut by 5 bases, the J end by 6 bases, with 10 bases between. This CDR3 has 13 amino acids. Germline loops: CDR1 LGHNA, CDR2 YSLEER. The CDR3 DNA is TGCGCCAGCAGCGCGGGGGGGGATGAAAAACTGTTTTTT. This codes for CASSAGGDEKLFF.

The chain links TRBV7-6 to TRBJ1-1; 7 nucleotides line up with TRBD1. CDR1 is SGHVS and CDR2 is FNYEAQ in the germline V gene. There are 14 residues in the CDR3. The V gene end was trimmed by 5 bases and the J gene end by 4 bases; junction bases not matched to a gene: 7. DNA for the CDR3: TGTGCCAGCAGCCCGAGTGACAGGGTCACTGAAGCTTTCTTT. Its protein is CASSPSDRVTEAFF.

The chain employs TRBV5-4 and TRBJ1-2; no reliable D call. The CDR3 sequence is 15 residues long. Deletions cut 4 bases from V and 3 bases from J, with 16 bases between. The germline V gene has CDR1 SGHNT and CDR2 YYREEE (reference sequence). The CDR3 DNA is TGTGCCAGCAGCCCGCGCGGGCAGGTGGACTATGGCTACACCTTC. It encodes CASSPRGQVDYGYTF.

This rearrangement joins TRBV29-1 to TRBJ2-5; 10 positions agree with TRBD1. CDR1 and CDR2 from the germline V gene are SQVTM and ANQGSEA. Trimming cost V 7 bases and J 4 bases; bases outside gene matches: 9. This CDR3 has 14 residues. CDR3: CSAIRDRGGETQYF. The CDR3 DNA sequence: TGCAGCGCCATCCGGGACAGGGGAGGAGAGACCCAGTACTTC.

The chain couples TRBV7-9 to TRBJ1-4, with TRBD1 matching over 9 bases. V was clipped by 3 bases and J by 14 bases; unmatched bases: 4. CDR1 is SEHNR and CDR2 is FQNEAQ in the germline V gene (reference sequence). The CDR3 runs 12 residues. CDR3 sequence: CASSFEGTGLFF. CDR3 in DNA: TGTGCCAGCAGCTTTGAAGGGACAGGGCTGTTTTTT.

The chain uses TRBV28 and TRBJ1-2; 12 nucleotides match TRBD1. CDR3 size: 17 residues. Trimming cost V 6 bases and J 2 bases; bases outside gene matches: 10. Per the germline V gene, CDR1 is MDHEN and CDR2 is SYDVKM. The CDR3 region is CASREFGTGGVNYGYTF. In nucleotides, the CDR3 is TGTGCCAGCAGGGAATTTGGGACAGGGGGCGTAAACTATGGCTACACCTTC.

The V and J genes are TRBV6-1 and TRBJ2-5; D not resolved. The CDR3 extends over 11 amino acids. The V gene lost 5 bases and the J gene lost 5 bases, with 6 bases spanning the gap. Germline CDR1 and CDR2: MNHNS and SASEGT. The CDR3 sequence is CASSYGETQYF. CDR3 nucleotide sequence: TGTGCCAGCAGTTACGGGGAGACCCAGTACTTC.

A single count supports this clone. The V call is TRBV19, the J call TRBJ1-3, with D possibly TRBD1 on 5 matching bases. Trimming removed 1 base at V and 8 bases at J, with 12 bases between. The germline CDR1 and CDR2 sequences are LNHDA and SQIVND (reference sequence). CDR3 length: 14 amino acids. CDR3 residues: CASSIAGREHTIYF. CDR3 DNA sequence: TGTGCCAGTAGTATAGCGGGCAGGGAACACACCATATATTTT.

The gene calls are TRBV28 and TRBJ2-3; the D call may be TRBD1 or TRBD2 (5 bases each). CDR1 and CDR2 (germline): MDHEN, SYDVKM. The CDR3 is 14 residues long. V was trimmed by 4 bases and J by 5 bases, leaving 13 bases between them. CDR3 region: CASSSGPPGDTQYF. The CDR3 DNA follows: TGTGCCAGCAGTTCGGGACCGCCCGGAGATACGCAGTATTTT.

This chain uses TRBV7-9 with TRBJ1-4; 7 nucleotides align to TRBD1. This CDR3 has 15 residues. Germline CDR1 is SEHNR and CDR2 is FQNEAQ (reference sequence). The J segment lost 4 bases and the V segment lost 5 bases, leaving 7 bases of the junction unmatched. The CDR3 region has the DNA TGTGCCAGCAGCCTGTTGGGACAGAATAATGAAAAACTGTTTTTT. Translated, it gives CASSLLGQNNEKLFF.

V and J are TRBV6-1 and TRBJ2-7; D unclear. Per the germline V gene, CDR1 is MNHNS and CDR2 is SASEGT. The V and J ends lost 8 bases and 2 bases respectively, with 10 bases between them. The CDR3 contains 12 residues. The CDR3 DNA is TGTGCCAGCTACCACGGACCCTACGAGCAGTACTTC. Translated: CASYHGPYEQYF.

The V call is TRBV19, the J call TRBJ2-7, with TRBD2 as a possible D gene (6 bases). Trimming took 1 base from V and 6 from J, leaving 13 bases between them. Germline V gives CDR1 LNHDA, CDR2 SQIVND (reference sequence). The CDR3 is 14 residues long. CDR3: CASSIAASAGEQYF. CDR3 in DNA: TGTGCCAGTAGTATAGCCGCTAGCGCGGGCGAGCAGTACTTC.

The V and J genes are TRBV7-9 and TRBJ2-2, with 10 bases aligning to TRBD2. The CDR3 runs to 15 residues. Germline CDR1 reads SEHNR; CDR2 reads FQNEAQ (reference sequence). After removal of 2 bases from V and 5 bases from J, the junction contained 2 bases not matched to a gene. The CDR3 spells CASSLLLAGTGELFF. The CDR3, as DNA: TGTGCCAGCAGCTTATTACTAGCGGGAACCGGGGAGCTGTTTTTT. Combining the CDR3 with reference TRBV7-9 and TRBJ2-2 gives the whole variable domain DTGVSQNPRHKITKRGQNVTFRCDPISEHNRLYWYRQTLGQGPEFLTYFQNEAQLEKSRLLSDRFSAERPKGSFSTLEIQRTEQGDSAMYLCASSLLLAGTGELFFGEGSRLTVL.

The V and J genes are TRBV6-1 and TRBJ2-7, with TRBD2 as a possible D gene (5 bases). Germline loops: CDR1 MNHNS, CDR2 SASEGT. This CDR3 is built from 14 residues. The ends were cut back, 3 bases at V and 2 bases at J, with 11 bases in the middle. The CDR3 loop reads CASSERRSAYEQYF. CDR3 nucleotide sequence: TGTGCCAGCAGTGAGCGGAGGTCCGCCTACGAGCAGTACTTC.

This rearrangement joins TRBV27 to TRBJ1-3; possibly TRBD1 for D (6 bases). Trimming took off 6 bases at V and 4 bases at J, with 13 bases between the two ends. This CDR3 is 14 amino acids long. Looked up from germline, CDR1 is MNHEY and CDR2 is SMNVEV (reference sequence). CDR3 sequence reads: CASRQQGIGNTIYF. In DNA form, the CDR3 reads TGTGCCAGCAGACAGCAGGGGATAGGAAACACCATATATTTT.